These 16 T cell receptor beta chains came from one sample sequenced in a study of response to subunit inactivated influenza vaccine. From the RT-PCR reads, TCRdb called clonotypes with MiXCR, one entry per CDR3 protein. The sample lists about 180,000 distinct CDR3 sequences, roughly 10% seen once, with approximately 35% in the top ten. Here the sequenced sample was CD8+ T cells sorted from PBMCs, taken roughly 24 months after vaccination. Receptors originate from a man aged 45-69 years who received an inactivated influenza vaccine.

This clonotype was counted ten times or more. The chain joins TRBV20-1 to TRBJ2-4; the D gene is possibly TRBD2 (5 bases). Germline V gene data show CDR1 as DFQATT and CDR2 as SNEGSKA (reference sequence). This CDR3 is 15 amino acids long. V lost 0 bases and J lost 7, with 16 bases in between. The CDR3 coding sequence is TGCAGTGCTAGAGATATCGGAGCTGGACTGAACATTCAGTACTTC. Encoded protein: CSARDIGAGLNIQYF.

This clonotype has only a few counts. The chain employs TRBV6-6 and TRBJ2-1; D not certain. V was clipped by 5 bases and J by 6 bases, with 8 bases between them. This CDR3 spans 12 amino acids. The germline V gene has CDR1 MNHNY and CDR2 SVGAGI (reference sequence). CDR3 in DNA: TGTGCCAGCAGTCCCCACAGCAATGAGCAGTTCTTC. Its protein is CASSPHSNEQFF.

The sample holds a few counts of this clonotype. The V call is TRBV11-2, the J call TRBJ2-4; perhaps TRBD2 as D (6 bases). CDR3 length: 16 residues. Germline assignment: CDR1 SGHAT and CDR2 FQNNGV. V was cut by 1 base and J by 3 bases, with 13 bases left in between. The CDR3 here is CASSLGGGSSKNIQYF. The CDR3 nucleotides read TGTGCCAGCAGCTTAGGAGGAGGGTCGAGCAAAAACATTCAGTACTTC. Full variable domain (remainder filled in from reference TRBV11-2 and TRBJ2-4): EAGVAQSPRYKIIEKRQSVAFWCNPISGHATLYWYQQILGQGPKLLIQFQNNGVVDDSQLPKDRFSAERLKGVDSTLKIQPAKLEDSAVYLCASSLGGGSSKNIQYFGAGTRLSVL.

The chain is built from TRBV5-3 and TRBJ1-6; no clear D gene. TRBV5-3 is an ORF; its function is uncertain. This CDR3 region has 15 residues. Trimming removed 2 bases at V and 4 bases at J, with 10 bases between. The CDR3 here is CARSFPQTYNSPLHF. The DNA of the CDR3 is TGTGCCAGAAGCTTCCCACAGACGTATAATTCACCCCTCCACTTT.

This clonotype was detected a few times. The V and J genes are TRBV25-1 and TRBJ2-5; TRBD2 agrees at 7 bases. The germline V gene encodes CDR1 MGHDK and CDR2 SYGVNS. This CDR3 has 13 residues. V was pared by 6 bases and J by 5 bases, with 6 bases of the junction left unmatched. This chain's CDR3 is CASSQSGRETQYF. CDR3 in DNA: TGTGCCAGCAGCCAGTCCGGGAGGGAGACCCAGTACTTC.

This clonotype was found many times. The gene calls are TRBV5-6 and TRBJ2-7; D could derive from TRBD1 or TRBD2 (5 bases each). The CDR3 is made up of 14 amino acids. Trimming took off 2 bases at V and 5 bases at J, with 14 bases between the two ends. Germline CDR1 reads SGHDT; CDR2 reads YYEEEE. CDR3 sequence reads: CASSFGTQENEQYF. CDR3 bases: TGTGCCAGCAGCTTCGGGACCCAGGAAAACGAGCAGTACTTC.

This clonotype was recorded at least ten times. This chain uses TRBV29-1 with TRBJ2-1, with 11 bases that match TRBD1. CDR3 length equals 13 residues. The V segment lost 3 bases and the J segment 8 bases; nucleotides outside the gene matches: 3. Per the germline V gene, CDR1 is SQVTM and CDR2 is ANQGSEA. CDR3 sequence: CSVDGQGADEQFF. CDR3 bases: TGCAGCGTTGACGGACAGGGGGCCGATGAGCAGTTCTTC.

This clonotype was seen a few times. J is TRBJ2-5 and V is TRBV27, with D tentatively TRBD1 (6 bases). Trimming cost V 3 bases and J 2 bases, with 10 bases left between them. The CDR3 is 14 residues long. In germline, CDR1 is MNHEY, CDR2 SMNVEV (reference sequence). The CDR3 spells CASSFKGDQETQYF. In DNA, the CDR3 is TGTGCCAGCAGTTTTAAGGGGGATCAAGAGACCCAGTACTTC.

The CDR3 protein is CASSFVSGGEETQYF. In nucleotides, the CDR3 is TGTGCCAGCAGCTTCGTTTCAGGGGGCGAAGAGACCCAGTACTTC. This rearrangement joins TRBV13 to TRBJ2-5; 8 bases are a match to TRBD1. CDR1 and CDR2 (germline): PRHDT, FYEKMQ (reference sequence). The CDR3 loop spans 15 amino acids. The V gene end was trimmed by 3 bases and the J gene end by 3 bases; junction bases not matched to a gene: 6.

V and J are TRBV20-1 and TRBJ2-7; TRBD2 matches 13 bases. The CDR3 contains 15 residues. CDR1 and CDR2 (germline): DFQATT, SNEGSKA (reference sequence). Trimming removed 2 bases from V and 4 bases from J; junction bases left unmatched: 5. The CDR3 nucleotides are TGCAGTGCTAGATCGGGACTAGCGGGGATTTACGAGCAGTACTTC. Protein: CSARSGLAGIYEQYF.

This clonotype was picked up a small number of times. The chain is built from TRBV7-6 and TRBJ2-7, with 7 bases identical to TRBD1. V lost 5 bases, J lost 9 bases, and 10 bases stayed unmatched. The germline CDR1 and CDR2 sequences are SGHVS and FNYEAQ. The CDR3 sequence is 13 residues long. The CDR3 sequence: CASSLDRLEVQYF. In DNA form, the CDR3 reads TGTGCCAGCAGCCTGGACAGGCTTGAGGTGCAGTACTTC. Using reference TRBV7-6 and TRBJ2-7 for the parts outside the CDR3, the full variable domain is GAGVSQSPRYKVTKRGQDVALRCDPISGHVSLYWYRQALGQGPEFLTYFNYEAQQDKSGLPNDRFSAERPEGSISTLTIQRTEQRDSAMYRCASSLDRLEVQYFGPGTRLTVT.

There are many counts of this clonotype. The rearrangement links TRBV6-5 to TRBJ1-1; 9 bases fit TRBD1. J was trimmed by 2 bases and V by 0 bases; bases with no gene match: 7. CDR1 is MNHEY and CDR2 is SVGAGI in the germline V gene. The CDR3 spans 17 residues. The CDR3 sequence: CASSYSLGTGPNTEAFF. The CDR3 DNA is TGTGCCAGCAGTTACTCACTCGGGACAGGGCCTAACACTGAAGCTTTCTTT.

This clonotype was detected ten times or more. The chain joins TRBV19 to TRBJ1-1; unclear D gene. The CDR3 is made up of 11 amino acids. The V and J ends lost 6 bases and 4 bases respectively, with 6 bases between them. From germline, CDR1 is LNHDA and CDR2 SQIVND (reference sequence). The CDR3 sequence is CASSAFTEAFF. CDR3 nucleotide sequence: TGTGCCAGTAGCGCATTCACTGAAGCTTTCTTT. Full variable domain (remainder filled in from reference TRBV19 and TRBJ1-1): DGGITQSPKYLFRKEGQNVTLSCEQNLNHDAMYWYRQDPGQGLRLIYYSQIVNDFQKGDIAEGYSVSREKKESFPLTVTSAQKNPTAFYLCASSAFTEAFFGQGTRLTVV.

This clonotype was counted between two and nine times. CDR3 in amino acids: CASSRDSPWGNIQYF. CDR3 coding DNA: TGTGCCAGCAGCCGGGACAGCCCCTGGGGTAACATTCAGTACTTC. The chain links TRBV6-2 or TRBV6-3 to TRBJ2-4; TRBD1 matches at 7 bases. The CDR3 runs to 15 residues. The germline gives CDR1 MNHEY, CDR2 SVGEGT. V lost 6 bases, J lost 7 bases, and 12 bases stayed unmatched.

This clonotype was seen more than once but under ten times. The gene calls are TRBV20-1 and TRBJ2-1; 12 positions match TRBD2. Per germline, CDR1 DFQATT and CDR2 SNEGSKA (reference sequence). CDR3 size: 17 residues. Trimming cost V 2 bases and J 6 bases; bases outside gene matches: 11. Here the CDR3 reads CSARPVLAGGPVNEQFF. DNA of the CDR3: TGCAGTGCTAGACCCGTTCTAGCGGGAGGGCCGGTCAATGAGCAGTTCTTC.

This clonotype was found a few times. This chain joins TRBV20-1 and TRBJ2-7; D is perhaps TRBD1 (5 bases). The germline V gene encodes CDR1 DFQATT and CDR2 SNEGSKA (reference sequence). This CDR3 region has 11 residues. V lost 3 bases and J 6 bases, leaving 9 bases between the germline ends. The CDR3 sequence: CSASVGAEQYF. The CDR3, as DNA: TGCAGTGCTAGTGTAGGGGCCGAGCAGTACTTC.